Presented here are 22 T cell receptor beta chains from one specimen sequenced in a study of cytomegalovirus exposure and HLA in healthy donors. Vbeta (60) and Jbeta (13) primers were used in the PCR. The assay was immunoSEQ multiplex PCR, and TCRdb's table has in-frame clones only and misses some. The specimen's table records tens of thousands of clones. Material: PBMCs. These receptors originate from a female donor in good health and CMV-seronegative.

The CDR3 region is CASSFVPPNYEQYF. CDR3 coding DNA: TGTGCCAGCAGCTTTGTCCCCCCCAACTACGAGCAGTACTTC. The chain combines TRBV5-6 with TRBJ2-7; no clear D gene. The CDR3 covers 14 residues. Germline CDR1 reads SGHDT; CDR2 reads YYEEEE. V gave up 2 bases and J gave up 3 bases, with 12 bases separating them.

This CDR3 is CASSRALASLSTDTQYF. CDR3 sequence (DNA): TGTGCCAGTAGTAGGGCACTAGCGTCCCTCAGCACAGATACGCAGTATTTT. The chain has TRBV19 and TRBJ2-3, with 7 bases lining up with TRBD2. Unmatched junction bases numbered 10, after V lost 4 bases and J lost 0 bases. The CDR3 runs 17 residues. The germline V gene encodes CDR1 LNHDA and CDR2 SQIVND (reference sequence).

The chain links TRBV25-1 to TRBJ2-3, with a weak D call TRBD1 (5 bases). This CDR3 is 14 amino acids long. The germline gives CDR1 MGHDK, CDR2 SYGVNS. The germline V and J ends were trimmed by 1 base and 0 bases, with 5 bases remaining between them. The CDR3 DNA sequence: TGTGCCAGCAGTGAATCAGGGAGCACAGATACGCAGTATTTT. It translates to CASSESGSTDTQYF.

This chain joins TRBV5-1 and TRBJ1-3, with D possibly matching TRBD1 (6 bases). Looked up from germline, CDR1 is SGHRS and CDR2 is YFSETQ. Trimming pared 4 bases from V and 0 bases from J, leaving 17 bases between. There are 17 residues in the CDR3. CDR3 loop: CASSPLGGGDSGNTIYF. DNA for the CDR3: TGCGCCAGCAGCCCCCTCGGCGGGGGCGACTCTGGAAACACCATATATTTT.

The V gene is TRBV5-1, the J gene TRBJ1-2; tentative D call: TRBD1 (6 bases). This CDR3 has 13 residues. The germline V gene has CDR1 SGHRS and CDR2 YFSETQ. The ends were cut back, 4 bases at V and 4 bases at J, with 11 bases in the middle. The CDR3 reads CASSVRGGYGYTF. The DNA of the CDR3 is TGCGCCAGCAGCGTCAGGGGTGGCTATGGCTACACCTTC.

The J gene is TRBJ2-1, the V gene TRBV12-5; 7 nucleotides align to TRBD2. Losses at the gene ends were 0 bases for V and 4 bases for J; bases not matched to a gene: 6. Germline CDR1 LGHNT, CDR2 FRNRAP. The CDR3 contains 16 residues. CDR3 residues: CASGLVPSGVYNEQFF. The CDR3 DNA reads TGTGCTAGTGGTTTGGTACCTAGCGGAGTATACAATGAGCAGTTCTTC.

J is TRBJ2-7 and V is TRBV30; TRBD2 matches at 7 bases. Germline CDR1 reads GTSNPN; CDR2 reads SVGIG (reference sequence). Trimming took 5 bases from V and 3 from J; bases not matched to a gene: 13. The length of the CDR3 is 15 residues. This CDR3 is CAWDMTRDYHYEQYF. DNA of the CDR3: TGTGCCTGGGATATGACCCGGGACTACCACTACGAGCAGTACTTC.

The chain joins TRBV5-1 to TRBJ1-1; D unresolved. Trimming removed 0 bases from V and 0 bases from J, with 9 bases in between. The V gene's germline CDR1 is SGHRS and CDR2 YFSETQ. CDR3 length: 15 amino acids. The CDR3 protein is CASSLVLSLNTEAFF. DNA of the CDR3: TGCGCCAGCAGCTTGGTACTAAGCCTGAACACTGAAGCTTTCTTT. Full variable domain (rest looked up from reference TRBV5-1 and TRBJ1-1): KAGVTQTPRYLIKTRGQQVTLSCSPISGHRSVSWYQQTPGQGLQFLFEYFSETQRNKGNFPGRFSGRQFSNSRSEMNVSTLELGDSALYLCASSLVLSLNTEAFFGQGTRLTVV.

CDR3 in amino acids: CASLELGWLGPREAPEAFF. In DNA, the CDR3 is TGTGCCAGTTTAGAGCTGGGGTGGTTAGGTCCGCGGGAGGCTCCTGAAGCTTTCTTT. The genes are TRBV2 and TRBJ1-1; D not certain. The length of the CDR3 is 19 residues. Germline CDR1 and CDR2: SNHLY and FYNNEI. V shed 9 bases and J shed 6 bases, with 35 bases lying between them.

V is TRBV7-2 and J is TRBJ1-1, with D possibly being TRBD1 (6 bases). The CDR3 has 13 residues. Trimming cost V 5 bases and J 6 bases, with 13 bases left between them. Looked up from germline, CDR1 is SGHTA and CDR2 is FQGNSA. CDR3 nucleotides: TGTGCCAGCAGCCCGGCACAGGGCTCTGAAGCTTTCTTT. Protein sequence: CASSPAQGSEAFF.

This sequence joins TRBV29-1 and TRBJ2-7; 7 bases line up with TRBD2. After removal of 3 bases from V and 1 base from J, the junction contained 12 bases not matched to a gene. CDR3 length: 16 residues. CDR1 is SQVTM and CDR2 is ANQGSEA in the germline V gene. DNA for the CDR3: TGCAGCGTTGAGGGCGAAGCTAGCGGCTTTTCCTACGAGCAGTACTTC. This translates into CSVEGEASGFSYEQYF.

V usage is TRBV6-5 and J usage is TRBJ2-7; no reliable D call. Trimming stripped 6 bases from V and 0 bases from J, with 12 bases between. The germline V gene encodes CDR1 MNHEY and CDR2 SVGAGI. The CDR3 covers 14 residues. In DNA, the CDR3 is TGTGCCAGCAGGAGTCATTTAAGCTCCTACGAGCAGTACTTC. This gives the protein CASRSHLSSYEQYF.

The chain couples TRBV4-3 to TRBJ2-7; 8 bases fit TRBD1. The CDR3 has 14 amino acids. The germline CDR1 and CDR2 sequences are LGHNA and YSLEER. V dropped 3 bases and J dropped 4; count of bases not matched to a gene: 5. CDR3 bases: TGCGCCAGCAGCCAGGACAGGGAAGGTTACGAGCAGTACTTC. It translates to CASSQDREGYEQYF.

V gene TRBV9 combines with J gene TRBJ2-7, with D possibly TRBD1 on 5 matching bases. From germline, CDR1 is SGDLS and CDR2 YYNGEE. The CDR3 consists of 13 residues. Deletions cut 0 bases from V and 1 base from J, with 5 bases between. In nucleotides, the CDR3 is TGTGCCAGCAGCGTAGGGACATCCTACGAGCAGTACTTC. Its translation: CASSVGTSYEQYF.

V is TRBV11-3 and J is TRBJ1-4; no reliable D call. Per germline, CDR1 SGHNT and CDR2 YENEEA. The CDR3 is 17 residues long. The V end was cut by 4 bases, the J end by 1 base, with 16 bases between. The CDR3 nucleotides are TGTGCCAGCAGCTCCCATGGTGGCTCGGGAACTAATGAAAAACTGTTTTTT. Its protein is CASSSHGGSGTNEKLFF.

The CDR3 sequence is CASSPPFGTLYEQYF. The CDR3 DNA reads TGTGCCAGCAGCCCTCCTTTCGGGACATTGTACGAGCAGTACTTC. V gene TRBV14 combines with J gene TRBJ2-7, with a possible D match to TRBD1 (6 bases). Germline V lookup: CDR1 SGHDN, CDR2 FVKESK. The CDR3 totals 15 residues. Trimming left V 4 bases short and J 4 bases short, with 17 bases between.

Concerning this clone itself: One end of the junction does not line up with germline, which may come from a read error. V gene TRBV5-1 combines with J gene TRBJ2-7, with 9 nucleotides matching TRBD2. Germline V gives CDR1 SGHRS, CDR2 YFSETQ. This CDR3 is built from 14 residues. The CDR3 loop reads CASGLAGAGYEQYF. CDR3 nucleotide sequence: TGCGCCAGCGGCTTAGCGGGAGCCGGGTACGAGCAGTACTTC.

The rearrangement uses TRBV19 and TRBJ2-7; 7 bases are a match to TRBD2. Looked up from germline, CDR1 is LNHDA and CDR2 is SQIVND (reference sequence). The CDR3 is made up of 12 amino acids. J gave up 7 bases and V 1 base, and 1 base lay outside the gene matches. CDR3 nucleotide sequence: TGTGCCAGTAGTATAGGTAGCGGGGAGCAGTACTTC. The encoded protein is CASSIGSGEQYF.

Turning to this clone: The sample carries other DNA sequences with the same CDR3. The V call is TRBV30, the J call TRBJ1-6; tentatively, D is TRBD1 (5 bases). Trimming shortened V by 3 bases and J by 6 bases, and 12 bases separated the two germline ends. The CDR3 covers 14 residues. CDR1 and CDR2 from the germline V gene are GTSNPN and SVGIG (reference sequence). The CDR3 here is CAWSVDRVNSPLHF. Written as DNA, the CDR3 is TGTGCCTGGAGCGTCGACAGAGTTAATTCACCCCTCCACTTT.

The rearrangement uses TRBV29-1 and TRBJ1-2; no firm D call. V was clipped by 4 bases and J by 7 bases, with 10 bases between them. Germline-derived CDR1 and CDR2 are SQVTM and ANQGSEA. This CDR3 is 11 amino acids long. CDR3 amino acids: CSVVRLGGYTF. In DNA form, the CDR3 reads TGCAGCGTTGTAAGACTGGGTGGCTACACCTTC.

Of note for this clone: A read error may account for a junction end that differs from germline. V gene TRBV5-1 combines with J gene TRBJ1-1, with TRBD1 identical over 9 bases. The CDR3 totals 15 residues. Germline loops: CDR1 SGHRS, CDR2 YFSETQ. As DNA, the CDR3 is TGCGCCAGCAGGTTGGGACAGGGAGTTCGGACTGAAGCTTTCTTT. It encodes CASRLGQGVRTEAFF. The whole variable domain, remainder taken from reference TRBV5-1 and TRBJ1-1, is KAGVTQTPRYLIKTRGQQVTLSCSPISGHRSVSWYQQTPGQGLQFLFEYFSETQRNKGNFPGRFSGRQFSNSRSEMNVSTLELGDSALYLCASRLGQGVRTEAFFGQGTRLTVV.

The chain recombines TRBV4-3 with TRBJ1-1; 9 nucleotides line up with TRBD1. This CDR3 has 18 residues. With 4 bases clipped from V and 0 bases from J, the junction kept 12 bases outside the gene matches. Germline CDR1 is LGHNA and CDR2 is YSLEER. CDR3 protein: CASSLELGTGLLNTEAFF. CDR3 in DNA: TGCGCCAGCAGCCTCGAACTAGGGACAGGGCTTTTGAACACTGAAGCTTTCTTT.